This record concerns one T cell receptor (beta chain) sequence. With 1 base removed from V and 5 bases from J, the gap between germline ends came to 8 bases. The CDR3 is made up of 13 amino acids. Germline values: CDR1 MNHNS, CDR2 SASEGT. The sample originates from a study of T cell responses to AZD1222 COVID-19 vaccine. Measured with immunoSEQ multiplex PCR; TCRdb has only the in-frame clones, and not every one. The repertoire holds 90,000 to 100,000 clones, with roughly 90% as singletons. The J gene is TRBJ1-2, the V gene TRBV6-1; D gene uncertain. The TCR comes from an adult in good health. The sample consisted of peripheral blood, taken on day 0 of AZD1222 vaccination. CDR3 loop: CASSEESFYGYTF. The CDR3 coding sequence is TGTGCCAGCAGTGAAGAATCTTTTTATGGCTACACCTTC.